A single T cell receptor beta chain is shown here with its context. This record comes from a study of blood T cell repertoires in COVID-19. Study details: The United States, Italy and Spain supplied acute and convalescent COVID-19 samples. In each case, the material was cDNA or gDNA derived from T cells, B-cell-depleted T cells, or PBMCs.

Authors' processing steps: Scientists estimated how many nucleated cells there were by amplifying reference gene primers. Repertoires were generated with immunoSEQ multiplex PCR, while TCRdb's copy carries only in-frame clones and drops some. V, J and clone size were drawn from that table, and D and trimming were deduced from the DNA. Of some 180,000 clones listed, 80% to 90% are singletons. The CDR3 sequence is 18 residues long. The V and J ends lost 0 bases and 7 bases respectively, with 22 bases between them. Germline CDR1 is MNHNS and CDR2 is SASEGT. Seattle enrolled patients during active infection and tracked them longitudinally.

The source material was peripheral blood. The rearrangement links TRBV6-1 to TRBJ2-1; D is unclear. This TCR was recovered from a woman aged 40 to 50 with COVID-19, enrolled during active disease. This CDR3 reads CASSEAYGWASYRNEQFF. The CDR3, as DNA: TGTGCCAGCAGTGAAGCGTATGGTTGGGCATCCTACAGAAATGAGCAGTTCTTC.